The following is a T cell receptor beta chain sequence with its context. The data originate from a study of blood T cell repertoires in COVID-19. Study-wide background: Some COVID-19 samples were acute and others convalescent; all came from the United States, Italy and Spain.

Per the original methods: Nucleated cell counts were estimated from reference gene primer amplification. Sequenced by immunoSEQ multiplex PCR; TCRdb stores in-frame clones only, minus some. That table is the source of V, J and clone size, and D and trimming were worked out from the DNA. The sample includes about 92,000 clones, about three quarters seen only once; the top ten take about 8.1%. The source of this sequence is a man in his fifties who had recovered from COVID-19. The sequenced material came from peripheral blood.

The CDR3 is CASSQQVNYGYTF. The CDR3 DNA follows: TGTGCCAGCAGTCAACAGGTTAACTATGGCTACACCTTC. This chain joins TRBV2 and TRBJ1-2, with D tentatively TRBD1 (5 bases). The CDR3 extends over 13 amino acids. Between the trimmed V and J ends, which lost 5 bases and 1 base, there was a span of 8 bases. Germline loops: CDR1 SNHLY, CDR2 FYNNEI.